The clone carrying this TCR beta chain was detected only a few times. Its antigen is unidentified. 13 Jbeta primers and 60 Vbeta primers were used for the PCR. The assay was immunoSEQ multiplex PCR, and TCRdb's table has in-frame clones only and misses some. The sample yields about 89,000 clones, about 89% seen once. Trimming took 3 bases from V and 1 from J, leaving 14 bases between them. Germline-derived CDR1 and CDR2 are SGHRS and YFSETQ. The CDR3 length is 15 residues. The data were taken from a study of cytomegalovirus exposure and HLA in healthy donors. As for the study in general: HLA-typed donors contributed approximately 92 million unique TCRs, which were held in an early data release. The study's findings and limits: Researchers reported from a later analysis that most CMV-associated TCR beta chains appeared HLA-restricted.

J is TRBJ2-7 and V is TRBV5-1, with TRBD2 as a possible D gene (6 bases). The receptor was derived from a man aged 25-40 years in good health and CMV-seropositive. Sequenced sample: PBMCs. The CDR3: CASSSTGLRSYEQYF. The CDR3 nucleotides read TGCGCCAGCAGCTCCACGGGACTCAGGTCCTACGAGCAGTACTTC.